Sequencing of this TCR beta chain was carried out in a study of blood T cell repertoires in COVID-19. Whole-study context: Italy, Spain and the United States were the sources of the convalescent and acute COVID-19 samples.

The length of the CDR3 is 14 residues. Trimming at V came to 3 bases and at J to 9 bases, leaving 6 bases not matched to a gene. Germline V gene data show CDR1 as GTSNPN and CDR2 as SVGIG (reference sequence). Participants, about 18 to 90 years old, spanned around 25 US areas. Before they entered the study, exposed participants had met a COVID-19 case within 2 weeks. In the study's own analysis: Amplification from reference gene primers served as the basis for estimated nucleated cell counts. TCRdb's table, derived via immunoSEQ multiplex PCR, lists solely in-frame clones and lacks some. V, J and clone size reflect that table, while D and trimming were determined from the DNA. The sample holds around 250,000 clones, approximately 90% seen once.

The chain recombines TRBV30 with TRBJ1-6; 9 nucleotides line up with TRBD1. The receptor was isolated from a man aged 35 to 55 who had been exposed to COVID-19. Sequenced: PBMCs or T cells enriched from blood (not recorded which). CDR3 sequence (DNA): TGTGCCTGGAGCATCCGGGACAGGGTTTCACCCCTCCACTTT. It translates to CAWSIRDRVSPLHF.